This TCR beta chain was recorded in a study of shared clonotypes between healthy human individuals. Across the whole study: Three plates were used per donor for CD4 naive, three for CD4 memory, two for CD8 naive and one for CD8 memory.

Some clones are missing from TCRdb's copy, which holds only in-frame ones; the method was immunoSEQ multiplex PCR. The repertoire includes 1.5 million to 2.5 million clones, around 96% of them detected once, and 1% to 1.5% sits in the top ten. Naivety among CD8 cells was defined by CD45RO negativity and positive CCR7 selection, thereby excluding terminally differentiated effector memory CD45RA+ cells. Deletions cut 0 bases from V and 8 bases from J, with 16 bases between. The CDR3 has 15 residues. Germline lookup yields CDR1 MNHEY and CDR2 SVGAGI. This clonotype was sampled from a man younger than 35 in good health. Sequenced sample: naive CD8+ T cells sorted from blood. The rearrangement joins TRBV6-5 to TRBJ1-2; the D gene is possibly TRBD1 (5 bases). The CDR3 spells CASSYSAGDGRGYTF. In DNA form, the CDR3 reads TGTGCCAGCAGTTACTCTGCGGGGGACGGTCGGGGCTACACCTTC.